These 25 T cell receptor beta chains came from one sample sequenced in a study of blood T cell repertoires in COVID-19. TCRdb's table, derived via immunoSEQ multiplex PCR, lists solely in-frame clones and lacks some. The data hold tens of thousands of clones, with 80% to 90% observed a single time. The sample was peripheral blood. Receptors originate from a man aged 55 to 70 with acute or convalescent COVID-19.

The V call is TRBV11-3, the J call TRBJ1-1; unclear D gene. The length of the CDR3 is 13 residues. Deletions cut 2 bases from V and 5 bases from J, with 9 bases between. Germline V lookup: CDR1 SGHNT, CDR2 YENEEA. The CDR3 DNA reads TGTGCCAGCAGCTTAAAACAGCTAACTGAAGCTTTCTTT. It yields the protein CASSLKQLTEAFF. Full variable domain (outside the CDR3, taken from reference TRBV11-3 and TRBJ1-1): EAGVVQSPRYKIIEKKQPVAFWCNPISGHNTLYWYLQNLGQGPELLIRYENEEAVDDSQLPKDRFSAERLKGVDSTLKIQPAELGDSAVYLCASSLKQLTEAFFGQGTRLTVV.

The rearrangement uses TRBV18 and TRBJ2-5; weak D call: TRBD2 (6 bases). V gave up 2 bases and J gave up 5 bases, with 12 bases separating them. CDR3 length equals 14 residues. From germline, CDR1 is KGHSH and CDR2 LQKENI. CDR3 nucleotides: TGTGCCAGCTCACCAACGTCCGGAGGGGAGACCCAGTACTTC. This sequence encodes CASSPTSGGETQYF.

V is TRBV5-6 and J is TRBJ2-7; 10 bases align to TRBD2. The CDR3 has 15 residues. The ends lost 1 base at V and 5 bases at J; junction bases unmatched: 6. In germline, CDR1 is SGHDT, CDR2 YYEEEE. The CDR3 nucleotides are TGTGCCAGCAGCTTGCGGGCTAGCGGGGGACACGAGCAGTACTTC. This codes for CASSLRASGGHEQYF.

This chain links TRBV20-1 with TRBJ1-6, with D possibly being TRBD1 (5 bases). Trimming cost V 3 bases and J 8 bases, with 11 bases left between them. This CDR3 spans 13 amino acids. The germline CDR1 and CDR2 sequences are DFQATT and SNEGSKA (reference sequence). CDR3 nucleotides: TGCAGTGCTAGTGTAGGGGCTGATTCACCCCTCCACTTT. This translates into CSASVGADSPLHF.

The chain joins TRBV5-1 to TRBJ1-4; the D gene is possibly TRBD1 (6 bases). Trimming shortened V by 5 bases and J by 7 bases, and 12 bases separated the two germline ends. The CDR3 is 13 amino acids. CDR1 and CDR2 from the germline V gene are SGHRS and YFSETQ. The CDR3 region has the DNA TGCGCCAGCAGTATACAGGGAAGTGAAAAACTGTTTTTT. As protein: CASSIQGSEKLFF.

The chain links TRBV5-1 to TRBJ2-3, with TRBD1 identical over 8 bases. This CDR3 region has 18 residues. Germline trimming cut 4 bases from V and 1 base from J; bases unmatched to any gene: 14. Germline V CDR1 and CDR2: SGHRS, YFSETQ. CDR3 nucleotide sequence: TGCGCCAGCAGCCCGACAGGGGTCTGGGCGCGCGGCACAGATACGCAGTATTTT. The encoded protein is CASSPTGVWARGTDTQYF.

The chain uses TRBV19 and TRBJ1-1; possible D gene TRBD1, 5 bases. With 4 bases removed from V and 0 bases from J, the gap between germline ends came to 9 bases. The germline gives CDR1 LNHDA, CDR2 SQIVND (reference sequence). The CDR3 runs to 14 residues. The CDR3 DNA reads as TGTGCCAGTAGTACAGGGTACATGAACACTGAAGCTTTCTTT. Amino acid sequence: CASSTGYMNTEAFF.

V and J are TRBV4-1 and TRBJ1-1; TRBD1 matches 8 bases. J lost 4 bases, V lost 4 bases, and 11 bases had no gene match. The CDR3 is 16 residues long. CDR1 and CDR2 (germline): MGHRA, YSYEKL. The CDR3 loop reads CASSRRQGYEGTEAFF. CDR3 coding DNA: TGCGCCAGCAGCCGACGACAGGGGTATGAGGGCACTGAAGCTTTCTTT.

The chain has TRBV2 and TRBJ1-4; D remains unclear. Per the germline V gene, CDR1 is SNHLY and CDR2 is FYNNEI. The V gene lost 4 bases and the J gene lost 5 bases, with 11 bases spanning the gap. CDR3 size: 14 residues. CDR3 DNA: TGTGCCAGCAGTGTAAGGTGGGAGAATGAAAAACTGTTTTTT. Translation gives CASSVRWENEKLFF.

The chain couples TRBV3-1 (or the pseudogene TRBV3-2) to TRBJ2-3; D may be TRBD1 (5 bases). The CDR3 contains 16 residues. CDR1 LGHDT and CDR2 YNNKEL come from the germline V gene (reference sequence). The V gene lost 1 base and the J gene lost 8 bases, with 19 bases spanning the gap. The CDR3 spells CASSQGGSGAPVTQYF. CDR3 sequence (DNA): TGTGCCAGCAGCCAAGGTGGCAGTGGGGCACCGGTTACGCAGTATTTT.

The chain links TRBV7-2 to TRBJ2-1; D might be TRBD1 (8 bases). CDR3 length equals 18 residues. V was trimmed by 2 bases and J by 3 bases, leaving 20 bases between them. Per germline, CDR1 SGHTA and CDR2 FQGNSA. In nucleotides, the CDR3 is TGTGCCAGCAGCTTAAGCCTCCCCGGGGGGACAGGCTACAATGAGCAGTTCTTC. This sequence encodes CASSLSLPGGTGYNEQFF.

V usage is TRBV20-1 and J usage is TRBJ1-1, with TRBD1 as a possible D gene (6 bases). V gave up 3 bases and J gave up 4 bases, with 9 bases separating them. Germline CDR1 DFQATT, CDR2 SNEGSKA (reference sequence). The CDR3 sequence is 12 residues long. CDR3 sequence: CSASRGGTEAFF. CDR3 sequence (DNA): TGCAGTGCTAGTAGGGGGGGCACTGAAGCTTTCTTT.

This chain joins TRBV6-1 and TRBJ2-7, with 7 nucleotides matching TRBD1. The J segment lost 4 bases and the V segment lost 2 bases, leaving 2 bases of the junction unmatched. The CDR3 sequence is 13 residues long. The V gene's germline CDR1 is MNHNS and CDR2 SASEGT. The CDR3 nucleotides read TGTGCCAGCAGTGAAATACAGGGGTACGAGCAGTACTTC. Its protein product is CASSEIQGYEQYF.

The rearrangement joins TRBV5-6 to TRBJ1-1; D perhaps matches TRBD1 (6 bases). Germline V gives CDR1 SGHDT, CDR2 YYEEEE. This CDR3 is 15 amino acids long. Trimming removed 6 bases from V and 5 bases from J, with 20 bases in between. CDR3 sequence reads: CASTDSKQGQTEAFF. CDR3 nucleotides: TGTGCCAGCACCGACTCTAAGCAAGGACAGACTGAAGCTTTCTTT.

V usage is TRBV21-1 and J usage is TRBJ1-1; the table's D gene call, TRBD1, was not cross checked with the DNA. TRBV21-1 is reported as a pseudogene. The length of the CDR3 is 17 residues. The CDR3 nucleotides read TGTGCCAGCAGCAAAGTATGGACAGGCTGTTTGAACACTGAAGCTTTCTTT. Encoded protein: CASSKVWTGCLNTEAFF.

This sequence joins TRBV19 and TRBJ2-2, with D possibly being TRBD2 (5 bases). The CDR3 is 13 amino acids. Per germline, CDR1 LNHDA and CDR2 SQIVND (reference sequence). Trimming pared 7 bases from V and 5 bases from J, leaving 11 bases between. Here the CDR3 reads CASTIRETGELFF. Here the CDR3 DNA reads TGTGCCAGTACTATTAGGGAGACCGGGGAGCTGTTTTTT.

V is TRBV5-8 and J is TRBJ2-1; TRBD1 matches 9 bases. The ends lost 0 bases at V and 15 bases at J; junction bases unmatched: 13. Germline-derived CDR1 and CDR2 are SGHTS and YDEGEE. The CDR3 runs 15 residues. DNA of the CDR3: TGTGCCAGCAGCTTGGCCGAGAACAGGGGGCGCCTCGGGTTCTTC. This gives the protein CASSLAENRGRLGFF.

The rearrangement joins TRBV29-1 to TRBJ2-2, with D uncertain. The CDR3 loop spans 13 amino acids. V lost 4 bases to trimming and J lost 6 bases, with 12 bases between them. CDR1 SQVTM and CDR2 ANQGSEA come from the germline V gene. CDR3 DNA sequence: TGCAGCGTTGGGGCACCCTTGTCCGGGGAGCTGTTTTTT. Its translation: CSVGAPLSGELFF.

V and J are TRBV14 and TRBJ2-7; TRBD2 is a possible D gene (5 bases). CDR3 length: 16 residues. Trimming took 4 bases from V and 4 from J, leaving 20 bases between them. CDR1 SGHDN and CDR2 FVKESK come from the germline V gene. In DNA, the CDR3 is TGTGCCAGCAGCCCCGAAGGTTGGAGGTCAGGTTACGAGCAGTACTTC. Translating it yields CASSPEGWRSGYEQYF.

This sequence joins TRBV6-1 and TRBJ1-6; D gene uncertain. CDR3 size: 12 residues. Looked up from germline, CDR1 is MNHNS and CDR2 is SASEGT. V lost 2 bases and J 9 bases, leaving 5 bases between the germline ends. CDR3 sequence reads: CASSENLSPLHF. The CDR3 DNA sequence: TGTGCCAGCAGTGAAAATCTTTCACCCCTCCACTTT.

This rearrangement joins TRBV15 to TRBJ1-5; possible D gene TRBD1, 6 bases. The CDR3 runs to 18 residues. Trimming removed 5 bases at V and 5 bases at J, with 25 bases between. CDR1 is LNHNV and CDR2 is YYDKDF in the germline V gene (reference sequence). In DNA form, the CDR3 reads TGTGCCACCAGCTGGGGGCCCGAAAGCTCTGGCTCTTATCAGCCCCAGCATTTT. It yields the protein CATSWGPESSGSYQPQHF. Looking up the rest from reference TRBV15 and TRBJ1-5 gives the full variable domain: DAMVIQNPRYQVTQFGKPVTLSCSQTLNHNVMYWYQQKSSQAPKLLFHYYDKDFNNEADTPDNFQSRRPNTSFCFLDIRSPGLGDTAMYLCATSWGPESSGSYQPQHFGDGTRLSIL.

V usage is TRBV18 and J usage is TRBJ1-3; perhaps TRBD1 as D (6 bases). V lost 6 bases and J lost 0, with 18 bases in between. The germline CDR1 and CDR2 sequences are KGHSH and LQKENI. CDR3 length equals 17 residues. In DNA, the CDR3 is TGTGCCAGCTCCCGCCATTCGCCGGACAGCTCTGGAAACACCATATATTTT. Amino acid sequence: CASSRHSPDSSGNTIYF.

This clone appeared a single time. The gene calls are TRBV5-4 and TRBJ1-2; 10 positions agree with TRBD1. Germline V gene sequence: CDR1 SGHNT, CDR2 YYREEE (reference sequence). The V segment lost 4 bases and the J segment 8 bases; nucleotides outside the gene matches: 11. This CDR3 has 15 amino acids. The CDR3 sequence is CASSERDRGWQGYTF. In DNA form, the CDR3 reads TGTGCCAGCAGCGAACGGGACAGGGGATGGCAGGGCTACACCTTC.

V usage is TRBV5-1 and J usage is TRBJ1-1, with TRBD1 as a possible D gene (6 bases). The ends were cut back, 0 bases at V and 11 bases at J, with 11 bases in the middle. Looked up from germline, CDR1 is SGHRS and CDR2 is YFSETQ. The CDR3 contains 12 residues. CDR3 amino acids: CASSLDRDSAFF. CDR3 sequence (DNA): TGCGCCAGCAGCTTGGACAGGGATAGCGCTTTCTTT. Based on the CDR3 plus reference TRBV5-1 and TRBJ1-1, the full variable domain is KAGVTQTPRYLIKTRGQQVTLSCSPISGHRSVSWYQQTPGQGLQFLFEYFSETQRNKGNFPGRFSGRQFSNSRSEMNVSTLELGDSALYLCASSLDRDSAFFGQGTRLTVV.

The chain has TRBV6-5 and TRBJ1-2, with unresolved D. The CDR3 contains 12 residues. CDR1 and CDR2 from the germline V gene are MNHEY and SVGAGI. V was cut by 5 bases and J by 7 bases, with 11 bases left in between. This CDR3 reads CASSPRVFGYTF. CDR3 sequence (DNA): TGTGCCAGCAGTCCCCGGGTTTTTGGCTACACCTTC.